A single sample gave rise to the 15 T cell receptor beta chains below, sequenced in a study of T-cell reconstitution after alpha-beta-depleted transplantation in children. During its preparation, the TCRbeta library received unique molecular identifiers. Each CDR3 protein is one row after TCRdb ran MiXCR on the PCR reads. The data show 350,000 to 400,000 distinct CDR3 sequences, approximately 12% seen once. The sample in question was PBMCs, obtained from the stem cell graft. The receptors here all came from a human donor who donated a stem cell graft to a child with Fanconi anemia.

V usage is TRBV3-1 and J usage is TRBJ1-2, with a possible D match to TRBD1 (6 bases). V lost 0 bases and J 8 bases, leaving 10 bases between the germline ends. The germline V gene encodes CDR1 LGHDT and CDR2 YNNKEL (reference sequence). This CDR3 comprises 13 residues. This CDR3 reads CASSQDSGTGYTF. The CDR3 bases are TGTGCCAGCAGCCAAGATAGTGGGACAGGCTACACCTTC.

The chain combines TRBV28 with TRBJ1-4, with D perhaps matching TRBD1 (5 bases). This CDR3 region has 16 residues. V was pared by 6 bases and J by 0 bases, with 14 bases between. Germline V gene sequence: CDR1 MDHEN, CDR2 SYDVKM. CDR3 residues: CASRRFGTATNEKLFF. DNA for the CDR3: TGTGCCAGCAGGAGGTTCGGGACCGCAACTAATGAAAAACTGTTTTTT.

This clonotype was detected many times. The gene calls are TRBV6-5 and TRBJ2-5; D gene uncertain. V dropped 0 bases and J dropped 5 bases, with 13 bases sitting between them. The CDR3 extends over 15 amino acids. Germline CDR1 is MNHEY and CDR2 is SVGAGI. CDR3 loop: CASSYSGARRETQYF. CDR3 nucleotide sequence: TGTGCCAGCAGTTACTCAGGAGCCCGGCGGGAGACCCAGTACTTC.

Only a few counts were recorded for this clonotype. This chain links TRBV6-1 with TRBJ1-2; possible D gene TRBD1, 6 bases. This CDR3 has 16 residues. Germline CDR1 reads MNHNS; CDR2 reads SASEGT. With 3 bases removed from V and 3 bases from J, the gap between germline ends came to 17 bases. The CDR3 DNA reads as TGTGCCAGCAGTGAGGCCGGCGGAGGGACACACTATGGCTACACCTTC. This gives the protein CASSEAGGGTHYGYTF.

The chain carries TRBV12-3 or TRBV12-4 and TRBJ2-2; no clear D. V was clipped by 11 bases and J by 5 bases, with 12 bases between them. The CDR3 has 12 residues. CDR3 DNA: TGTGCCTCCCTTGTAGAAACCGGGGAGCTGTTTTTT. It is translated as CASLVETGELFF.

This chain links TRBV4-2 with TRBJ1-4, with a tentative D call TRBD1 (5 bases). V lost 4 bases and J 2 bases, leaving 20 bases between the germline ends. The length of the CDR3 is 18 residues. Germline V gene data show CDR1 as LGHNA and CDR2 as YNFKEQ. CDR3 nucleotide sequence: TGTGCCAGCAGCCTGCAACTTGAACCGGGACTGACTAATGAAAAACTGTTTTTT. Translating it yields CASSLQLEPGLTNEKLFF.

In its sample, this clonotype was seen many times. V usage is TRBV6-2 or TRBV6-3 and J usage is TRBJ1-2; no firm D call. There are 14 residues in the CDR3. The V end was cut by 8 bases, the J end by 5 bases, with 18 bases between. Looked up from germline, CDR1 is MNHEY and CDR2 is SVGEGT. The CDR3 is CASGQRSPSYGYTF. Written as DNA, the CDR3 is TGTGCCAGCGGTCAGCGGAGCCCCTCTTATGGCTACACCTTC.

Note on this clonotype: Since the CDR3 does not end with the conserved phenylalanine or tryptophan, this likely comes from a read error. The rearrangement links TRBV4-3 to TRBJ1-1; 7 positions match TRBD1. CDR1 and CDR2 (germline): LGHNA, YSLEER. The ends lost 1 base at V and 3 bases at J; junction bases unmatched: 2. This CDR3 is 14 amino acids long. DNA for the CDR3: TGCGCCAGCAGCCAAGGGACAGGTTACACTGAAGCTTTCTAT. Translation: CASSQGTGYTEAFY.

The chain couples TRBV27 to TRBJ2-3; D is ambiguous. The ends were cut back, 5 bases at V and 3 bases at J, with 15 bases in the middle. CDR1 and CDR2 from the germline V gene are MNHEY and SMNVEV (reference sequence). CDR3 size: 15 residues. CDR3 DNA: TGTGCCAGCAGTCTGCGGACGAGTATTACAGATACGCAGTATTTT. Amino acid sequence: CASSLRTSITDTQYF.

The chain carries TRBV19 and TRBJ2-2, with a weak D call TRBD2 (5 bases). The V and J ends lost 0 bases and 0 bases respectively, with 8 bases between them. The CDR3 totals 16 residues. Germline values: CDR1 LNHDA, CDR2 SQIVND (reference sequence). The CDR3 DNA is TGTGCCAGTAGTATAGAGGCGGGCCCGAACACCGGGGAGCTGTTTTTT. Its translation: CASSIEAGPNTGELFF.

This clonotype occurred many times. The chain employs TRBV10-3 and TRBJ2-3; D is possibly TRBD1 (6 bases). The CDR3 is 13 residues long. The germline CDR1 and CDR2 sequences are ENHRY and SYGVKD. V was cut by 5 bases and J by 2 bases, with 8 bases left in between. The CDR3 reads CAISRDNTDTQYF. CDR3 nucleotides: TGTGCCATCAGTCGGGACAACACAGATACGCAGTATTTT.

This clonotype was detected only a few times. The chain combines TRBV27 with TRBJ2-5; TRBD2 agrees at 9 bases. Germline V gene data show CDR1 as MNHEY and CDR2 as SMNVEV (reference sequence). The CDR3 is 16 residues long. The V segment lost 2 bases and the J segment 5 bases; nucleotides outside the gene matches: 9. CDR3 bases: TGTGCCAGCAGTTTACTAGCGGGGCAAATAGGGGAGACCCAGTACTTC. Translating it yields CASSLLAGQIGETQYF.

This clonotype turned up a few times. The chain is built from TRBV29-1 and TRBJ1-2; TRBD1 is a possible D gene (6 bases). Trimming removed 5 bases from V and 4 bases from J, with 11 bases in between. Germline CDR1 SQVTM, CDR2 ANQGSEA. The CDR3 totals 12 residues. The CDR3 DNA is TGCAGCGTTTGGGGGACATCCTATGGCTACACCTTC. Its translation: CSVWGTSYGYTF.

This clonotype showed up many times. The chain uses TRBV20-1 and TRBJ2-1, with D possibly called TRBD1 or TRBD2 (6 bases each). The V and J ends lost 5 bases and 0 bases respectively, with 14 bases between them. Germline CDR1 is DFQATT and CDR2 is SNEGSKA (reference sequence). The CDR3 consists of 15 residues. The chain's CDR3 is CSAPAEGGSYNEQFF. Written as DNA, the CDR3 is TGCAGTGCTCCAGCCGAGGGGGGCTCCTACAATGAGCAGTTCTTC.

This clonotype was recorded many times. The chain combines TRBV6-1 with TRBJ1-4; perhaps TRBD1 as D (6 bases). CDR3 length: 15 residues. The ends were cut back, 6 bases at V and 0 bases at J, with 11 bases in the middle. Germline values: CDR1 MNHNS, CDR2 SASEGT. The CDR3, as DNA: TGTGCCAGCAGATCAGGGGTAGCAACTAATGAAAAACTGTTTTTT. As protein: CASRSGVATNEKLFF.